This T cell receptor (beta chain) was recovered during a study of cytomegalovirus exposure and HLA in healthy donors. A note on this clone: Its antigen is still unknown. Other DNA variants within this sample encode the same CDR3.

Overall study results and limits: HLA-A and HLA-B allele assignments for most subjects were reportedly predicted accurately using TCR beta sequences.

The PCR had 60 Vbeta and 13 Jbeta primers. Sequencing was performed with immunoSEQ multiplex PCR; in TCRdb, only in-frame clones are kept and a portion is missing. The table has about 170,000 clones, under 80% seen once. In germline, CDR1 is SGHDT, CDR2 YYEEEE. This CDR3 comprises 14 residues. The V gene end was trimmed by 5 bases and the J gene end by 7 bases; junction bases not matched to a gene: 8. The rearrangement uses TRBV5-6 and TRBJ1-5; 8 bases match TRBD1. The sequence derives from a man aged 35 to 55 in good health and CMV-seronegative. The material sequenced was PBMCs. Here the CDR3 reads CASSYGQGGQPQHF. The CDR3 DNA is TGTGCCAGCAGTTATGGACAGGGTGGGCAGCCCCAGCATTTT.